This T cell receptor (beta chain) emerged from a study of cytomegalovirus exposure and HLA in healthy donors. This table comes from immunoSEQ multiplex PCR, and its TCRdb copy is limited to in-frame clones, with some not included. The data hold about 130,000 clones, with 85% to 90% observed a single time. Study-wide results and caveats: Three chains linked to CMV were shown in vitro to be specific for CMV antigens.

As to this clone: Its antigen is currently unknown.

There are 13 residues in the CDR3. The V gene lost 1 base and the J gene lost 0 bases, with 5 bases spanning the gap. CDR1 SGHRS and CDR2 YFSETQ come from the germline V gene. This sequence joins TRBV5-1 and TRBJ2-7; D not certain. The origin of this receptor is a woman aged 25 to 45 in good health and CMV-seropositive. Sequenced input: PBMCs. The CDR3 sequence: CASSLSLSYEQYF. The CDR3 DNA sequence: TGCGCCAGCAGCTTGTCCCTCTCCTACGAGCAGTACTTC. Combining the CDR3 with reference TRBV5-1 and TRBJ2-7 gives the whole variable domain KAGVTQTPRYLIKTRGQQVTLSCSPISGHRSVSWYQQTPGQGLQFLFEYFSETQRNKGNFPGRFSGRQFSNSRSEMNVSTLELGDSALYLCASSLSLSYEQYFGPGTRLTVT.